The clone carrying this T cell receptor (beta chain) was seen repeatedly, ten times or more. Its antigen is unidentified. The sample belongs to a study of human T cells and chemical hapten exposure. Study summary: The study traced per-sample TCR yield variation mainly to small differences in pooled library volumes.

The library attached unique molecular identifiers to individual cDNA molecules. Original processing methods: From around 25,000 to 690,000 TCRs were found per sample, with a median of roughly 89,000. TCRdb independently ran MiXCR on the RACE reads; one entry per CDR3 protein. It is TCRdb's table, rather than the study itself, that gives the V and J calls and clone size. The sample contains around 65,000 distinct CDR3 sequences, about 6.5% of which appear only once. Time point reported: healthy volunteer bleed at 6 weeks. Unseparated into fractions, whole blood served as the source from which total RNA was extracted. Study-wide results and limits: Sensitization with DPC brought no change to TCRs above 1 in 1000 in frequency.

Germline lookup yields CDR1 SNHLY and CDR2 FYNNEI. The germline V and J ends were trimmed by 5 bases and 11 bases, with 13 bases remaining between them. The CDR3 extends over 11 amino acids. Sequenced material: whole blood. The TCR comes from a female donor in good health. Some clones in this sample may be carry-over from other donors' samples. J is TRBJ2-7 and V is TRBV2; D is tentatively TRBD1 or TRBD2 (5 bases each). CDR3 coding DNA: TGTGCCAGCAGTTCAGGGCTGGGGGAGTACTTC. Translating it yields CASSSGLGEYF.